Reported below is one T cell receptor (beta chain). Germline loops: CDR1 MGHRA, CDR2 YSYEKL. Germline trimming cut 4 bases from V and 8 bases from J; bases unmatched to any gene: 16. The CDR3 has 17 residues. These data originate in a study of T cell changes during pregnancy in multiple sclerosis. Assay: immunoSEQ multiplex PCR; the TCRdb copy retains only in-frame clones and omits some. Altogether under 70,000 clones are present, about 90% being singletons, with the ten largest covering approximately 0.49%. The sample was CD4+ T cells from peripheral blood mononuclear cells, taken after pregnancy. This TCR was recovered from a female donor in good health, enrolled as a control in a pregnancy study. This chain uses TRBV4-1 with TRBJ2-3; 9 bases are a match to TRBD2. The CDR3 DNA sequence: TGCGCCAGCAGCCCCCAGCCATCGGCGGGGGGGCTTGTTACGCAGTATTTT. It yields the protein CASSPQPSAGGLVTQYF.